This passage covers 6 T cell receptor beta chains from one sample sequenced in a study of cytomegalovirus exposure and HLA in healthy donors. In the PCR, 60 Vbeta and 13 Jbeta primers were used. Method: immunoSEQ multiplex PCR; TCRdb's copy keeps in-frame clones and lacks some. The sample lists approximately 110,000 clones; just under 75% were seen once. The sequencing sample was made of PBMCs. The receptors come from a man aged 60 to 75 in good health and CMV-seropositive.

The J gene is TRBJ2-5, the V gene TRBV6-5, with 7 bases matching TRBD1. The CDR3 has 14 amino acids. The J segment lost 4 bases and the V segment lost 3 bases, leaving 5 bases of the junction unmatched. CDR1 MNHEY and CDR2 SVGAGI come from the germline V gene. The CDR3 sequence is CASSYDRVGETQYF. Written as DNA, the CDR3 is TGTGCCAGCAGTTATGACAGGGTGGGAGAGACCCAGTACTTC.

V gene TRBV19 combines with J gene TRBJ2-3; TRBD1 is a possible D gene (5 bases). Germline values: CDR1 LNHDA, CDR2 SQIVND (reference sequence). There are 16 residues in the CDR3. Trimming pared 5 bases from V and 0 bases from J, leaving 15 bases between. The CDR3 spells CASSPLPTVSTDTQYF. The CDR3 region has the DNA TGTGCCAGTAGTCCCCTCCCGACAGTTAGCACAGATACGCAGTATTTT.

The chain combines TRBV9 with TRBJ2-1, with D hard to call. With 4 bases removed from V and 8 bases from J, the gap between germline ends came to 10 bases. Germline assignment: CDR1 SGDLS and CDR2 YYNGEE. This CDR3 is 12 amino acids long. The CDR3 nucleotides are TGTGCCAGCAGCCCCCGCCCGGATGAGCAGTTCTTC. Translating it yields CASSPRPDEQFF.

J is TRBJ2-2 and V is TRBV4-1, with TRBD2 matching over 8 bases. From germline, CDR1 is MGHRA and CDR2 YSYEKL. The V and J ends lost 4 bases and 1 base, in that order; junction bases with no gene match: 11. The CDR3 spans 18 residues. DNA for the CDR3: TGCGCCAGCAGCCGAGGCCGTCCTCGGGGGGGGAACACCGGGGAGCTGTTTTTT. This gives the protein CASSRGRPRGGNTGELFF.

The V gene is TRBV9, the J gene TRBJ2-1; TRBD2 aligns across 9 bases. The V segment lost 1 base and the J segment 8 bases; nucleotides outside the gene matches: 4. The V gene's germline CDR1 is SGDLS and CDR2 YYNGEE. This CDR3 is 14 amino acids long. In nucleotides, the CDR3 is TGTGCCAGCAGCGTATCTGCGGGGGGGGATGAGCAGTTCTTC. This translates into CASSVSAGGDEQFF.

This clone occurred a few times. This chain links TRBV19 with TRBJ2-1; tentative D call: TRBD1 (6 bases). Trimming took off 7 bases at V and 9 bases at J, with 19 bases between the two ends. The germline V gene has CDR1 LNHDA and CDR2 SQIVND (reference sequence). CDR3 length: 14 residues. The CDR3 DNA follows: TGTGCCAGTAACGACGGACAGACCAGGGGTGAGCAGTTCTTC. It is translated as CASNDGQTRGEQFF.